The 10 T cell receptor beta chains given below trace back to one sample, sequenced in a study of blood T cells in healthy people across ages. Together with a sample-barcoded 5' primer, a J-beta primer mix was included in a second PCR lasting about 7 to 11 cycles. One entry per CDR3 protein results from TCRdb running MiXCR on the 5' RACE reads. The sample yields 1.5 million to 1.8 million distinct CDR3 sequences, approximately 43% seen once. The material sequenced was blood. All receptors derive from a woman aged 18-30 years in good health.

This clonotype was counted only a few times. This sequence joins TRBV6-1 and TRBJ1-2; D remains ambiguous. The CDR3 has 12 residues. Germline V gene lookup returns CDR1 MNHNS and CDR2 SASEGT. Trimming removed 2 bases at V and 4 bases at J, with 5 bases between. The CDR3 DNA sequence: TGTGCCAGCAGTGAAACCGCCTATGGCTACACCTTC. Translated: CASSETAYGYTF.

J is TRBJ2-7 and V is TRBV20-1, with unresolved D. This CDR3 has 12 residues. The germline gives CDR1 DFQATT, CDR2 SNEGSKA (reference sequence). V lost 2 bases, J lost 7 bases, and 12 bases lay in between. The CDR3 coding sequence is TGCAGTGCTAGATTTAGCCAAAATGAGCAGTACTTC. Amino acids: CSARFSQNEQYF.

In this sample, this clonotype turned up once. The V and J genes are TRBV20-1 and TRBJ2-4; TRBD2 matches 7 bases. Judging by the DNA end, TRBJ2-7 fits better; the J call may be wrong. Looked up from germline, CDR1 is DFQATT and CDR2 is SNEGSKA (reference sequence). The CDR3 runs to 13 residues. CDR3 bases: TGCAGTGCTGCAAGGACTAGTAACCACGAGCAGTACTTC. Its translation is CSAARTSNHEQYF.

The chain is built from TRBV29-1 and TRBJ2-1; 8 positions match TRBD2. This CDR3 spans 17 amino acids. Losses at the gene ends were 3 bases for V and 8 bases for J; bases not matched to a gene: 18. Germline loops: CDR1 SQVTM, CDR2 ANQGSEA. CDR3 residues: CSVDDPFLAGDGDEQFF. The CDR3 nucleotides read TGCAGCGTTGACGACCCGTTTCTAGCGGGCGACGGGGATGAGCAGTTCTTC.

The V call is TRBV11-2, the J call TRBJ2-1, with 8 nucleotides matching TRBD2. V was clipped by 2 bases and J by 7 bases; unmatched bases: 7. The CDR3 contains 15 residues. CDR1 is SGHAT and CDR2 is FQNNGV in the germline V gene. CDR3 nucleotide sequence: TGTGCCAGCAGCTTATTAGCGGGGATAACGAATGAGCAGTTCTTC. Translating it yields CASSLLAGITNEQFF.

V is TRBV7-8 and J is TRBJ1-5, with TRBD1 matching over 9 bases. The V gene's germline CDR1 is SGHVS and CDR2 FQNEAQ. The CDR3 contains 19 residues. V shed 2 bases and J 4 bases; nucleotides not matched to a gene: 15. The CDR3 spells CASSLYVGTGRLANQPQHF. CDR3 DNA sequence: TGTGCCAGCAGCTTATATGTCGGGACAGGGAGATTGGCAAATCAGCCCCAGCATTTT.

The chain joins TRBV2 to TRBJ2-3, with 12 bases fitting TRBD2. CDR1 and CDR2 (germline): SNHLY, FYNNEI. This CDR3 is built from 15 residues. Germline trimming cut 6 bases from V and 4 bases from J; bases unmatched to any gene: 5. The CDR3 is CASRTTSGGPDTQYF. CDR3 nucleotides: TGTGCCAGCAGAACCACTAGCGGGGGGCCAGATACGCAGTATTTT.

The chain recombines TRBV12-3 or TRBV12-4 with TRBJ2-7; 7 bases line up with TRBD1. This CDR3 is built from 14 residues. The V and J ends lost 1 base and 7 bases, in that order; junction bases with no gene match: 7. The CDR3 reads CASSLVTGVNEQYF. The CDR3 DNA reads TGTGCCAGCAGTTTAGTTACAGGGGTCAATGAGCAGTACTTC.

The V and J genes are TRBV29-1 and TRBJ2-1; D gene uncertain. This CDR3 comprises 13 residues. The V and J ends lost 7 bases and 6 bases respectively, with 16 bases between them. CDR1 and CDR2 from the germline V gene are SQVTM and ANQGSEA. The CDR3 here is CSASIGFPNEQFF. CDR3 DNA sequence: TGCAGCGCCTCGATAGGGTTCCCCAATGAGCAGTTCTTC.

This clonotype was observed a few times. The CDR3 here is CASSLQGASKGYGYTF. The CDR3 nucleotides are TGTGCCAGCTCACTACAAGGCGCCTCCAAGGGGTATGGCTACACCTTC. The rearrangement joins TRBV18 to TRBJ1-2, with a weak D call TRBD1 (5 bases). CDR1 and CDR2 (germline): KGHSH, LQKENI. The CDR3 has 16 amino acids. Trimming cost V 4 bases and J 5 bases, with 20 bases left between them.